One sample yielded the 12 T cell receptor beta chains listed below, sequenced in a study of early T cells in non-severe SARS-CoV-2 infection. Using its own MiXCR run on the 5' RACE reads, TCRdb lists one record per CDR3 protein. The table records 85,000 to 100,000 distinct CDR3 sequences, roughly 15% of them present only once. The material sequenced was whole blood. Every receptor here comes from an adult who was a healthcare worker with PCR-confirmed SARS-CoV-2 infection or an uninfected control (not recorded which).

The chain recombines TRBV30 with TRBJ2-1, with unresolved D. Trimming took 7 bases from V and 7 from J, leaving 2 bases between them. In germline, CDR1 is GTSNPN, CDR2 SVGIG (reference sequence). The CDR3 has 8 residues. CDR3 DNA: TGTGCCTTAAATGAGCAGTTCTTC. Protein product: CALNEQFF.

The chain joins TRBV29-1 to TRBJ1-1, with D tentatively TRBD1 (6 bases). Trimming removed 2 bases at V and 5 bases at J, with 9 bases between. This CDR3 comprises 12 residues. Per the germline V gene, CDR1 is SQVTM and CDR2 is ANQGSEA. CDR3 coding DNA: TGCAGCGTTGAATTAGGGGGAACTGAAGCTTTCTTT. Its translation is CSVELGGTEAFF.

This clonotype was seen a handful of times. The chain recombines TRBV19 with TRBJ1-5; tentatively, D is TRBD1 (5 bases). CDR1 is LNHDA and CDR2 is SQIVND in the germline V gene (reference sequence). Trimming shortened V by 6 bases and J by 2 bases, and 14 bases separated the two germline ends. This CDR3 comprises 15 residues. In DNA form, the CDR3 reads TGTGCCAGTAGGTCAGGGATACTAGGCAATCAGCCCCAGCATTTT. It encodes CASRSGILGNQPQHF. Full variable domain (rest looked up from reference TRBV19 and TRBJ1-5): DGGITQSPKYLFRKEGQNVTLSCEQNLNHDAMYWYRQDPGQGLRLIYYSQIVNDFQKGDIAEGYSVSREKKESFPLTVTSAQKNPTAFYLCASRSGILGNQPQHFGDGTRLSIL.

This clonotype was counted a few times. The chain links TRBV29-1 to TRBJ1-2; D gene unclear. V lost 1 base, J lost 2 bases, and 11 bases lay in between. The CDR3 consists of 14 residues. Germline CDR1 reads SQVTM; CDR2 reads ANQGSEA. The CDR3 is CSVEGTDWNYGYTF. The DNA for the CDR3 is TGCAGCGTTGAAGGAACCGACTGGAACTATGGCTACACCTTC.

V is TRBV5-1 and J is TRBJ2-7; 12 bases align to TRBD2. The CDR3 length is 17 residues. The germline V gene encodes CDR1 SGHRS and CDR2 YFSETQ. Trimming at V came to 0 bases and at J to 4 bases, leaving 8 bases not matched to a gene. The CDR3 coding sequence is TGCGCCAGCAGCTTGGCTACTAGCGGGGGGCCAAGATACGAGCAGTACTTC. It yields the protein CASSLATSGGPRYEQYF. Filled out from reference TRBV5-1 and TRBJ2-7, the complete variable domain reads KAGVTQTPRYLIKTRGQQVTLSCSPISGHRSVSWYQQTPGQGLQFLFEYFSETQRNKGNFPGRFSGRQFSNSRSEMNVSTLELGDSALYLCASSLATSGGPRYEQYFGPGTRLTVT.

This chain joins TRBV5-4 and TRBJ2-3; 7 nucleotides line up with TRBD2. V was pared by 5 bases and J by 4 bases, with 10 bases of the junction left unmatched. Germline loops: CDR1 SGHNT, CDR2 YYREEE (reference sequence). This CDR3 has 15 amino acids. CDR3 protein: CASRSTREGPDTQYF. Written as DNA, the CDR3 is TGTGCCAGCAGATCCACGAGGGAGGGCCCAGATACGCAGTATTTT. Using reference TRBV5-4 and TRBJ2-3 for the parts outside the CDR3, the full variable domain is ETGVTQSPTHLIKTRGQQVTLRCSSQSGHNTVSWYQQALGQGPQFIFQYYREEENGRGNFPPRFSGLQFPNYSSELNVNALELDDSALYLCASRSTREGPDTQYFGPGTRLTVL.

This sequence joins TRBV7-9 and TRBJ2-7, with D unresolved. Looked up from germline, CDR1 is SEHNR and CDR2 is FQNEAQ (reference sequence). The CDR3 extends over 13 amino acids. Deletions cut 0 bases from V and 7 bases from J, with 10 bases between. CDR3 DNA sequence: TGTGCCAGCAGCTTAGCGCCTAGGGAAGAGCAGTACTTC. Protein sequence: CASSLAPREEQYF.

This clonotype was counted at least ten times. The rearrangement joins TRBV6-2 or TRBV6-3 to TRBJ1-5; TRBD1 is a possible D gene (5 bases). The CDR3 spans 14 residues. The germline gives CDR1 MNHEY, CDR2 SVGEGT. V was shortened by 4 bases and J by 6 bases, with 13 bases between the two germline ends. The CDR3 protein is CASSLSRASQPQHF. Here the CDR3 DNA reads TGTGCCAGCAGTTTATCCAGGGCTAGTCAGCCCCAGCATTTT.

The table lists this clonotype with many counts. The chain employs TRBV11-2 and TRBJ2-7; D is undetermined. V lost 0 bases to trimming and J lost 4 bases, with 7 bases between them. This CDR3 has 13 amino acids. Per the germline V gene, CDR1 is SGHAT and CDR2 is FQNNGV. CDR3 loop: CASSLEDLYEQYF. The CDR3 DNA is TGTGCCAGCAGCTTAGAGGACCTATACGAGCAGTACTTC.

The chain combines TRBV24-1 with TRBJ1-2, with unresolved D. The V gene's germline CDR1 is KGHDR and CDR2 SFDVKD. V dropped 7 bases and J dropped 1 base, with 12 bases sitting between them. The CDR3 covers 14 residues. This CDR3 reads CATSKRGGNYGYTF. CDR3 coding DNA: TGTGCCACCAGCAAAAGAGGCGGTAACTATGGCTACACCTTC.

The chain recombines TRBV29-1 with TRBJ2-7; D is perhaps TRBD2 (6 bases). The CDR3 consists of 13 residues. The germline gives CDR1 SQVTM, CDR2 ANQGSEA. The V gene lost 1 base and the J gene lost 3 bases, with 10 bases spanning the gap. Written as DNA, the CDR3 is TGCAGCGTTGAAGCGGGAGACCTCTACGAGCAGTACTTC. It yields the protein CSVEAGDLYEQYF.

The rearrangement links TRBV12-3 or TRBV12-4 to TRBJ2-5; TRBD2 aligns across 9 bases. This CDR3 comprises 15 residues. The junction had 10 bases not matched to a gene; V was cut back by 6 bases and J by 5 bases. In DNA form, the CDR3 reads TGTGCCAGCAGAGCCTCTAGCGGGATGGCTGAGACCCAGTACTTC. Protein sequence: CASRASSGMAETQYF.